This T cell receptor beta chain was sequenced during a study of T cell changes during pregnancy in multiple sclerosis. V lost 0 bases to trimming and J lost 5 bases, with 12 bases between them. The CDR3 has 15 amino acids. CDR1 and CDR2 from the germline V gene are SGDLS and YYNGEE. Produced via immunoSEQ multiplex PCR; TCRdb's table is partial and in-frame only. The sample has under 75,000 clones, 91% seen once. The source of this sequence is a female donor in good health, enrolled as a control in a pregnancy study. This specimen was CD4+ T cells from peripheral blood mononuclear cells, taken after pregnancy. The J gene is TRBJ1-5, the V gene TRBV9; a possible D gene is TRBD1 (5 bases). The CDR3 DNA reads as TGTGCCAGCAGCGTAGCGTGGGGGGGGGATCAGCCCCAGCATTTT. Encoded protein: CASSVAWGGDQPQHF.